These 16 T cell receptor beta chains were sequenced from one sample in a study of T cell repertoires in cytomegalovirus infection (dated by TCRdb to the late 2010s). These receptors have no identified antigens. The treatment or condition label on this specimen signifies: in vitro stimulation with specific CMV peptide epitopes to enrich CMV-specific T cells. The instrument was an Illumina HiSeq 1500. TCRdb applied fastp at Q25 and MiXCR to the public reads, then kept only in-frame beta chains. Duplicate CDR3 protein sequences are folded into a single record with the most common DNA and genes. The sample contains about 830,000 distinct CDR3 sequences, approximately 30% of them found a single time. The top ten hold 12% of the sample. Sequenced here: cultured CD8+ T cells from PBMCs, sampled from culture after CMV antigen stimulation. The receptors were gathered from a human donor in good health (CMV status not recorded). Some clones in this sample may be carry-over from other donors' samples.

The CDR3: CASKISGNTEAFF. The DNA for the CDR3 is TGTGCCAGCAAGATCTCCGGGAACACTGAAGCTTTCTTT. The V call is TRBV12-3 or TRBV12-4, the J call TRBJ1-1; D call uncertain. Trimming cost V 7 bases and J 1 base, with 10 bases left between them. The length of the CDR3 is 13 residues.

The V gene is TRBV25-1, the J gene TRBJ1-2; possibly TRBD1 for D (5 bases). V was pared by 10 bases and J by 3 bases, with 12 bases between. Germline V lookup: CDR1 MGHDK, CDR2 SYGVNS. The length of the CDR3 is 12 residues. CDR3 in amino acids: CATSNRYYGYTF. The CDR3 nucleotides read TGTGCCACCTCGAACAGGTACTATGGCTACACCTTC.

The sample holds a few counts of this clonotype. This sequence joins TRBV6-5 and TRBJ2-1; TRBD2 might be the D (7 bases). Trimming stripped 8 bases from V and 8 bases from J, with 22 bases between. Germline CDR1 MNHEY, CDR2 SVGAGI. The CDR3 covers 15 residues. The CDR3 DNA is TGTGCCAGCGTGCGCGGGGGCCCACCGTACGATGAGCAGTTCTTC. It yields the protein CASVRGGPPYDEQFF.

This rearrangement joins TRBV7-6 to TRBJ2-5; maybe TRBD2 (6 bases). Germline CDR1 is SGHVS and CDR2 is FNYEAQ. Trimming stripped 4 bases from V and 3 bases from J, with 12 bases between. The CDR3 loop spans 14 amino acids. This chain's CDR3 is CASSSLWGEETQYF. DNA for the CDR3: TGTGCCAGCAGCTCCCTTTGGGGGGAAGAGACCCAGTACTTC.

This clonotype showed up just a few times. This rearrangement joins TRBV7-9 to TRBJ1-1, with TRBD1 matching 8 bases. V gave up 2 bases and J gave up 4 bases; unmatched junction bases: 6. CDR3 length equals 15 residues. Germline loops: CDR1 SEHNR, CDR2 FQNEAQ (reference sequence). The CDR3 region is CASSLLGQGFTEAFF. Here the CDR3 DNA reads TGTGCCAGCAGCTTACTAGGACAGGGTTTCACTGAAGCTTTCTTT.

The rearrangement joins TRBV4-1 to TRBJ2-1; tentatively, D is TRBD2 (5 bases). The CDR3 covers 13 residues. Per germline, CDR1 MGHRA and CDR2 YSYEKL. Trimming stripped 1 base from V and 9 bases from J, with 10 bases between. DNA of the CDR3: TGCGCCAGCAGCCAAGGGACTTGGGCTGAGCAGTTCTTC. Amino acid sequence: CASSQGTWAEQFF.

This chain joins TRBV4-1 and TRBJ2-2; unclear D gene. Trimming took 0 bases from V and 6 from J, leaving 11 bases between them. Germline CDR1 and CDR2: MGHRA and YSYEKL. There are 15 residues in the CDR3. The DNA for the CDR3 is TGCGCCAGCAGCCAAGATATTAATCAAGCCGGGGAGCTGTTTTTT. Protein sequence: CASSQDINQAGELFF.

This clonotype was detected a few times. The gene calls are TRBV7-6 and TRBJ2-5, with 9 bases matching TRBD2. Germline CDR1 and CDR2: SGHVS and FNYEAQ. The CDR3 sequence is 16 residues long. Trimming took 0 bases from V and 5 from J; bases not matched to a gene: 7. The CDR3 DNA is TGTGCCAGCAGCTTAGCGCTAGGGCTAGCGGGGGAGACCCAGTACTTC. Protein product: CASSLALGLAGETQYF.

The table lists this clonotype with a few counts. The chain uses TRBV28 and TRBJ2-2; 8 nucleotides agree with TRBD2. V lost 5 bases to trimming and J lost 3 bases; unmatched junction nucleotides: 5. Germline V gene sequence: CDR1 MDHEN, CDR2 SYDVKM. The CDR3 is 15 residues long. The CDR3 DNA reads as TGTGCCAGCAGTCCCCGACTAGCGTACACCGGGGAGCTGTTTTTT. It yields the protein CASSPRLAYTGELFF. Complete variable domain (other parts from reference TRBV28 and TRBJ2-2): DVKVTQSSRYLVKRTGEKVFLECVQDMDHENMFWYRQDPGLGLRLIYFSYDVKMKEKGDIPEGYSVSREKKERFSLILESASTNQTSMYLCASSPRLAYTGELFFGEGSRLTVL.

This clonotype has a count of ten or more. This chain links TRBV7-9 with TRBJ2-5; perhaps D is TRBD1 or TRBD2 (6 bases each). Germline V lookup: CDR1 SEHNR, CDR2 FQNEAQ (reference sequence). Trimming pared 7 bases from V and 0 bases from J, leaving 18 bases between. The CDR3 consists of 16 residues. DNA for the CDR3: TGTGCCAGCAACTCTAAGGGGGGCTCCGACCAAGAGACCCAGTACTTC. Amino acids: CASNSKGGSDQETQYF.

The rearrangement links TRBV27 to TRBJ2-7; D gene unclear. Germline V gene lookup returns CDR1 MNHEY and CDR2 SMNVEV (reference sequence). V was shortened by 3 bases and J by 6 bases, with 12 bases between the two germline ends. The CDR3 consists of 13 residues. The chain's CDR3 is CASSFGLVVEQYF. The CDR3 nucleotides read TGTGCCAGCAGTTTCGGGCTAGTGGTCGAGCAGTACTTC.

The chain uses TRBV9 and TRBJ2-3; D gene uncertain. Deletions cut 3 bases from V and 0 bases from J, with 11 bases between. CDR3 length equals 15 residues. Germline loops: CDR1 SGDLS, CDR2 YYNGEE. CDR3 nucleotides: TGTGCCAGCAGCGCAGCGACTGGCAGCACAGATACGCAGTATTTT. This sequence encodes CASSAATGSTDTQYF.

Turning to this clonotype: At one end, the junction sequence differs from germline, possibly due to a read error. The genes are TRBV7-4 and TRBJ2-5; TRBD1 might be the D (7 bases). Germline assignment: CDR1 SGHVT and CDR2 SQSDAQ. This CDR3 spans 16 amino acids. The CDR3 DNA follows: TGTGCCAGCAGCGCCAGGGGGGCGGAAGACCATGAGACCCAGTACTTC. Translating gives CASSARGAEDHETQYF.

The chain links TRBV13 to TRBJ2-1; 7 bases line up with TRBD1. Per germline, CDR1 PRHDT and CDR2 FYEKMQ (reference sequence). CDR3 length equals 17 residues. The J segment lost 8 bases and the V segment lost 5 bases, leaving 18 bases of the junction unmatched. The CDR3 coding sequence is TGTGCCAGCAGCCTAAAATTCCGGGGACAGCCCAGGGATGAGCAGTTCTTC. Encoded protein: CASSLKFRGQPRDEQFF.

This clonotype has just a few counts. This chain links TRBV6-5 with TRBJ2-5, with D possibly called TRBD1 or TRBD2 (6 bases each). The CDR3 runs 15 residues. The V gene's germline CDR1 is MNHEY and CDR2 SVGAGI. The ends were cut back, 0 bases at V and 4 bases at J, with 12 bases in the middle. CDR3 in amino acids: CASSYSLWGAETQYF. The CDR3 region has the DNA TGTGCCAGCAGTTACTCGCTCTGGGGGGCAGAGACCCAGTACTTC.

This clonotype was counted only a few times. CDR3 nucleotides: TGTGCCAGCAGCTTAGTCGACGGATACTACGAGCAGTACTTC. Residues: CASSLVDGYYEQYF. The rearrangement uses TRBV7-9 and TRBJ2-7; D is unclear. With 1 base removed from V and 3 bases from J, the gap between germline ends came to 10 bases. The CDR3 has 14 amino acids. Germline V gene sequence: CDR1 SEHNR, CDR2 FQNEAQ (reference sequence).